Listed below are T cell receptor beta chains from one sample, sequenced in a study of blood T cell repertoires in COVID-19. The method was immunoSEQ multiplex PCR; TCRdb's version includes in-frame clones alone and lacks a portion of them. The sample shows 400,000 or so clones, approximately 86% of them seen only once. Sequenced sample: peripheral blood. The origin of the receptors is a human donor in a cohort sampled during active COVID-19. Both conserved end residues are part of each CDR3. Expanded clones get a size class; other rows say once, few or many, or leave the size out.

TRBV13	.	CASSYPGQRYGYTF
TRBV13	.	CASSQGDHYGYTF
TRBV9	few	CASAGRERPETQYF
TRBV11-2	once	CASSFPTGQRGGLGEQFF
TRBV7-3	.	CASSSRGGDDYNEQFF
TRBV9	few	CASSVATLPGGEAFF
TRBV2	.	CASKNGTTAEAFF
TRBV20-1	many	CSASTGVSQHF
TRBV6-2/TRBV6-3	.	CASSPRGRLNTGELFF
TRBV27	.	CASTPLAGGTDQFF
TRBV6-5	.	CASSYFSGGYEQYF
TRBV20-1	.	CSARRSTGAFF
TRBV5-1	once	CASSLVLFAGYNEQFF
TRBV2	.	CASRKSWDFYEKLFF
TRBV7-9	.	CASSLVTTGGRDEQYF
TRBV24-1	.	CATSARRGETQYF
TRBV29-1	.	CSVEGGRLVACEQFF
TRBV4-2	.	CASSQVSFVDYNEQFF
TRBV3-1/TRBV3-2	.	CASSQAGGEQYF
TRBV7-8	.	CASSLGRGQGYEQYF
TRBV4-1	.	CASSQVQGPTYEQYF
TRBV9	.	CASSVDRLARPYEQYF
TRBV5-4	.	CASSLDSFRETQYF
TRBV7-2	.	CASSPLEVGTQYF
TRBV12-3/TRBV12-4	once	CASSRSEAGELFF
TRBV7-2	.	CASSHTLLRELQEDTQYF
TRBV5-1	.	CASSLAGDTEAFF
TRBV9	.	CASSVATSGNTYEQYF